These 17 T cell receptor beta chains share one sample of origin, sequenced in a study of identical twins. One entry per CDR3 protein, called by TCRdb with MiXCR from the 5' RACE reads. The sample has 400,000 to 650,000 distinct CDR3 sequences, 22% seen once. These data were also reused for a study on T cells expressing NK-cell markers.

Sequencing was done on a sample of CD4+ T cells sorted from blood. Source of these receptors: a woman between 18 and 29 years old in good health.

The rearrangement links TRBV5-6 to TRBJ2-7, with D maybe TRBD1 (6 bases). Trimming left V 4 bases short and J 4 bases short, with 15 bases between. Germline V CDR1 and CDR2: SGHDT, YYEEEE. The CDR3 totals 14 residues. CDR3 region: CASSPQGIGYEQYF. CDR3 DNA sequence: TGTGCCAGCAGCCCACAGGGAATTGGTTACGAGCAGTACTTC.

The chain carries TRBV6-5 and TRBJ2-3, with D unresolved. This CDR3 has 14 residues. Germline V gene lookup returns CDR1 MNHEY and CDR2 SVGAGI. Between the trimmed V and J ends, which lost 2 bases and 2 bases, there was a span of 8 bases. CDR3 loop: CASSYGLNTDTQYF. CDR3 sequence (DNA): TGTGCCAGCAGTTACGGGCTTAACACAGATACGCAGTATTTT.

V gene TRBV20-1 combines with J gene TRBJ2-5; D unclear. The ends were cut back, 6 bases at V and 5 bases at J, with 10 bases in the middle. The germline V gene encodes CDR1 DFQATT and CDR2 SNEGSKA (reference sequence). This CDR3 has 11 amino acids. The CDR3 DNA is TGCAGTGCAAACGGTTGGGAGACCCAGTACTTC. Amino acids: CSANGWETQYF.

The chain joins TRBV4-2 to TRBJ2-7, with a possible D match to TRBD2 (6 bases). The V end lost 4 bases, the J end lost 1 base, and 14 bases lay between the germline ends. This CDR3 is built from 15 residues. The germline V gene has CDR1 LGHNA and CDR2 YNFKEQ. The CDR3 here is CASSPVRDSSYEQYF. Here the CDR3 DNA reads TGTGCCAGCAGCCCCGTCCGGGACTCTTCCTACGAGCAGTACTTC.

This clonotype came up a few times. This chain links TRBV6-5 with TRBJ1-1; D possibly corresponds to TRBD1 (5 bases). Trimming pared 2 bases from V and 1 base from J, leaving 11 bases between. This CDR3 has 15 amino acids. CDR1 is MNHEY, CDR2 SVGAGI, per germline. The CDR3 bases are TGTGCCAGCAGTTACCAGGGTACGTCGAACACTGAAGCTTTCTTT. Translation gives CASSYQGTSNTEAFF.

This clonotype was seen only a few times. This chain uses TRBV20-1 with TRBJ2-7; D remains ambiguous. Germline V CDR1 and CDR2: DFQATT, SNEGSKA (reference sequence). The V end was cut by 3 bases, the J end by 2 bases, with 8 bases between. The CDR3 extends over 12 amino acids. The CDR3 loop reads CSASSHTYEQYF. CDR3 DNA sequence: TGCAGTGCTAGCTCCCACACCTACGAGCAGTACTTC.

V gene TRBV12-3 or TRBV12-4 combines with J gene TRBJ2-1; 10 bases agree with TRBD1. CDR3 length: 15 residues. With V trimmed by 6 bases and J by 9 bases, 11 bases remained unmatched. The CDR3: CASSPGTGEVFEQFF. The CDR3 DNA follows: TGTGCCAGCAGCCCCGGGACAGGGGAAGTGTTTGAGCAGTTCTTC.

This clonotype appeared a few times. The chain links TRBV12-3 or TRBV12-4 to TRBJ1-5; D is ambiguous. The CDR3 runs to 14 residues. V was pared by 5 bases and J by 1 base, with 9 bases between. The CDR3: CASSRSISNQPQHF. The CDR3 nucleotides read TGTGCCAGCAGTCGCTCCATAAGCAATCAGCCCCAGCATTTT.

The sample holds a few counts of this clonotype. The CDR3 is CASSSRDFLGELFF. The CDR3 DNA is TGCGCCAGCAGCTCCCGGGACTTTCTCGGGGAGCTGTTTTTT. V and J are TRBV5-1 and TRBJ2-2; D might be TRBD2 (6 bases). The CDR3 runs to 14 residues. V was cut by 3 bases and J by 7 bases, with 13 bases left in between. Germline assignment: CDR1 SGHRS and CDR2 YFSETQ.

This clonotype came up a few times. The rearrangement links TRBV6-5 to TRBJ2-2; 8 nucleotides agree with TRBD2. The length of the CDR3 is 18 residues. Trimming took 0 bases from V and 6 from J; bases not matched to a gene: 12. From germline, CDR1 is MNHEY and CDR2 SVGAGI. CDR3 bases: TGTGCCAGCAGTTACTCCGGGGGTGTAGCGGGAAAATCCGGGGAGCTGTTTTTT. Protein sequence: CASSYSGGVAGKSGELFF.

The chain employs TRBV15 and TRBJ2-2; D gene unclear. The CDR3 extends over 14 amino acids. Per the germline V gene, CDR1 is LNHNV and CDR2 is YYDKDF (reference sequence). Trimming took 1 base from V and 6 from J, leaving 9 bases between them. CDR3 sequence (DNA): TGTGCCACCAGCAGAGTAGGTGGTCCCGGGGAGCTGTTTTTT. Translated, it gives CATSRVGGPGELFF.

This clonotype was picked up a small number of times. The chain carries TRBV7-6 and TRBJ2-7, with 14 bases matching TRBD2. This CDR3 spans 19 amino acids. Germline V gives CDR1 SGHVS, CDR2 FNYEAQ. The V gene end was trimmed by 2 bases and the J gene end by 4 bases; junction bases not matched to a gene: 13. The CDR3 here is CASSLLGLAGGNRGYEQYF. CDR3 nucleotide sequence: TGTGCCAGCAGCTTACTAGGACTAGCGGGAGGAAACCGGGGGTACGAGCAGTACTTC.

In this sample, this clonotype turned up a few times. The chain combines TRBV5-1 with TRBJ2-1; D uncertain. The V and J ends lost 5 bases and 6 bases respectively, with 6 bases between them. Germline V gives CDR1 SGHRS, CDR2 YFSETQ. This CDR3 is built from 11 residues. CDR3 nucleotides: TGCGCCAGCAGGAAGTTCAATGAGCAGTTCTTC. Its protein is CASRKFNEQFF.

The J gene is TRBJ1-6, the V gene TRBV18; possible D gene TRBD1, 5 bases. Germline V gives CDR1 KGHSH, CDR2 LQKENI. CDR3 length: 16 amino acids. The germline V and J ends were trimmed by 2 bases and 7 bases, with 15 bases remaining between them. The DNA for the CDR3 is TGTGCCAGCTCACCAGTTGTTCCCAGGGTAAATTCACCCCTCCACTTT. It yields the protein CASSPVVPRVNSPLHF. Full variable domain (missing parts from reference TRBV18 and TRBJ1-6): NAGVMQNPRHLVRRRGQEARLRCSPMKGHSHVYWYRQLPEEGLKFMVYLQKENIIDESGMPKERFSAEFPKEGPSILRIQQVVRGDSAAYFCASSPVVPRVNSPLHFGNGTRLTVT.

The V gene is TRBV21-1, the J gene TRBJ2-7; TRBD1, the table's D call, lacks a check against the DNA. TRBV21-1 is recorded as a pseudogene. The CDR3 runs 14 residues. In DNA form, the CDR3 reads TGTGCCAGCAGCACTCAGGGGCCCAACTACGAGCAGTACTTC. This encodes CASSTQGPNYEQYF.

This clonotype was seen at least ten times. V and J are TRBV12-3 or TRBV12-4 and TRBJ2-3; 9 positions match TRBD2. The V gene end was trimmed by 5 bases and the J gene end by 8 bases; junction bases not matched to a gene: 17. The CDR3 covers 17 residues. The CDR3: CASSTGTEVSGSVTQYF. DNA of the CDR3: TGTGCCAGCAGTACCGGGACCGAGGTTAGCGGGAGCGTTACGCAGTATTTT.

CDR3 sequence: CASSQAEQIYGYTF. The CDR3 DNA is TGTGCCAGCAGCCAAGCGGAACAGATCTATGGCTACACCTTC. This chain uses TRBV3-1 with TRBJ1-2; D gene ambiguous. This CDR3 contains 14 residues. The V and J ends lost 1 base and 4 bases respectively, with 10 bases between them. CDR1 and CDR2 from the germline V gene are LGHDT and YNNKEL (reference sequence).